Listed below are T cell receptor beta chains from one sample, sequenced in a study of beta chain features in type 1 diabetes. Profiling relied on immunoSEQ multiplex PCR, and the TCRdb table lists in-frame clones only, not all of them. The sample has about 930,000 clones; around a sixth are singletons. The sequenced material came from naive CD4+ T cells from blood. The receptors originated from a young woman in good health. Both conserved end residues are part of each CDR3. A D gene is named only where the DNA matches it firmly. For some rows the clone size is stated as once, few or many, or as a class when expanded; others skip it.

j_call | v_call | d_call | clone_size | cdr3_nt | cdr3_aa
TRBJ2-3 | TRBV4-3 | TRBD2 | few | TGCGCCAGCAGCCAAGGTCGGTCTAGCGGTCCTCCCTACACAGATACGCAGTATTTT | CASSQGRSSGPPYTDTQYF
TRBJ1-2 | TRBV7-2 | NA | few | TGTGCCAGCAGCTTTAGTTCGGTCAGATCTAACTATGGCTACACCTTC | CASSFSSVRSNYGYTF
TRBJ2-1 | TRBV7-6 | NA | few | TGTGCCAGCAGCTTACTAGGCTCGTATGAGCAGTTCTTC | CASSLLGSYEQFF
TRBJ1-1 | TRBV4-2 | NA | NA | TGTGCCAGCAGCCAAGATCCGGGACCGGGCACTGAAGCTTTCTTT | CASSQDPGPGTEAFF
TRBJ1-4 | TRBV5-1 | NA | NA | TGCGCCAGCAGCCAGGGGAATAATGAAAAACTGTTTTTT | CASSQGNNEKLFF
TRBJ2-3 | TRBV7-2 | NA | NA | TGTGCCAGCAGCCCAACCCGGGCAGGGAACACAGATACGCAGTATTTT | CASSPTRAGNTDTQYF
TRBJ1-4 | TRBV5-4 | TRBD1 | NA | TGTGCCAGCAGCCAATCCGGGACAGGGTATGAAAAACTGTTTTTT | CASSQSGTGYEKLFF
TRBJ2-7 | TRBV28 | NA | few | TGTGCCAGCAGACACCGGGTGCTGTCCTACGAGCAGTACTTC | CASRHRVLSYEQYF
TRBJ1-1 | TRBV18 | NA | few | TGTGCCAGCTCACCATACAGGGAAGAAGCTTTCTTT | CASSPYREEAFF
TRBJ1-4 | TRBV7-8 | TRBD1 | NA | TGTGCCAGCAGCCGGACAGGATTTAATGAAAAACTGTTTTTT | CASSRTGFNEKLFF
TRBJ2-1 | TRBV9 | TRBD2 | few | TGTGCCAGCAGCGTAGCCCTAGCGGGAGGAGTCTCCTACAATGAGCAGTTCTTC | CASSVALAGGVSYNEQFF
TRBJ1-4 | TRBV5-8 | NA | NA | TGTGCCAGCAGCACACGGACTACGGGCCGGGAAAAACTGTTTTTT | CASSTRTTGREKLFF
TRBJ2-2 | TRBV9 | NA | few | TGTGCCAGCAGCGTATCGTCTTCATACACCGGGGAGCTGTTTTTT | CASSVSSSYTGELFF
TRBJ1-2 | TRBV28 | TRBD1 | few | TGTGCCAGCAGCCCGGGACAGGGCCATGGCTACACCTTC | CASSPGQGHGYTF
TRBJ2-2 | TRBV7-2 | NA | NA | TGTGCCAGCAGCTTAGCCCCCATAGGTAACACCGGGGAGCTGTTTTTT | CASSLAPIGNTGELFF
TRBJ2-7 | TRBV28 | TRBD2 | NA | TGTGCCAGCAGTCGACTAGCGGGAGGATACGAGCAGTACTTC | CASSRLAGGYEQYF
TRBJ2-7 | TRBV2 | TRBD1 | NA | TGTGCCAGCGAATTGGACAGGTCCCACTCCTACGAGCAGTACTTC | CASELDRSHSYEQYF
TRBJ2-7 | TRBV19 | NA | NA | TGTGCCAGTAGTATGCAGGGCGCCTACGAGCAGTACTTC | CASSMQGAYEQYF
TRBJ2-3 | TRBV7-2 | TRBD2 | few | TGTGCCAGCAGCCCACGCCCCGGGACTAGCGGGAGGCGCGCAGATACGCAGTATTTT | CASSPRPGTSGRRADTQYF